This is a list of T cell receptor beta chains from one sample in a study of cytomegalovirus exposure and HLA in healthy donors. Only in-frame clones appear in the TCRdb table, and some are missing; sequencing was by immunoSEQ multiplex PCR. The sample has 150,000 to 200,000 clones; approximately 71% are singletons. The sample was PBMCs. The receptor set was obtained from a man aged 18 to 30 in good health and CMV-seropositive. CDR3s include the opening cysteine and the closing phenylalanine or tryptophan. The order of the fields is V gene, J gene, clone size, D gene, CDR3 protein. D genes are given only for firm matches. Some rows have no size entry. The others give once, few or many, or a class for an expanded clone.

V gene: TRBV27; J gene: TRBJ1-5; clone size: .; D gene: TRBD1; CDR3 protein: CASSLSTGLGQPQHF
V gene: TRBV5-4; J gene: TRBJ2-1; clone size: few; D gene: .; CDR3 protein: CASSQHDWRGLVGQFF
V gene: TRBV7-9; J gene: TRBJ2-7; clone size: .; D gene: .; CDR3 protein: CAILPLTGASYEQYF
V gene: TRBV19; J gene: TRBJ2-2; clone size: .; D gene: TRBD1; CDR3 protein: CASTPGDRGNGELFF
V gene: TRBV6-1; J gene: TRBJ1-3; clone size: few; D gene: .; CDR3 protein: CASRISGAGNTIYF
V gene: TRBV28; J gene: TRBJ1-2; clone size: .; D gene: TRBD1; CDR3 protein: CASSLPNRGGYTF
V gene: TRBV28; J gene: TRBJ2-7; clone size: few; D gene: .; CDR3 protein: CASSLQYEQYF
V gene: TRBV4-1; J gene: TRBJ1-1; clone size: .; D gene: .; CDR3 protein: CASSQVVTGRLGTEAFF
V gene: TRBV9; J gene: TRBJ2-2; clone size: .; D gene: TRBD2; CDR3 protein: CASTGGRMGQWELFF
V gene: TRBV30; J gene: TRBJ2-7; clone size: .; D gene: TRBD1; CDR3 protein: CAGGQDSYEQYF
V gene: TRBV5-5; J gene: TRBJ2-7; clone size: .; D gene: TRBD1; CDR3 protein: CASSLYTGGRYEQYF
V gene: TRBV5-4; J gene: .; clone size: .; D gene: TRBD1; CDR3 protein: CASSRTGNYEQYF
V gene: TRBV4-1; J gene: TRBJ2-6; clone size: .; D gene: .; CDR3 protein: CASSPHRDSGANVLTF
V gene: TRBV11-1; J gene: TRBJ2-7; clone size: .; D gene: .; CDR3 protein: CASSSQYEQYF
V gene: TRBV2; J gene: TRBJ2-7; clone size: .; D gene: TRBD1; CDR3 protein: CASRSGQGVTYEQYF
V gene: TRBV7-6; J gene: TRBJ2-7; clone size: .; D gene: TRBD2; CDR3 protein: CASSPVPDGGEQYF
V gene: TRBV28; J gene: TRBJ2-7; clone size: .; D gene: TRBD1; CDR3 protein: CASSETGVREQYF
V gene: TRBV5-1; J gene: TRBJ2-1; clone size: once; D gene: .; CDR3 protein: CASSLPMTLGHEQFF
V gene: TRBV30; J gene: TRBJ1-5; clone size: .; D gene: TRBD1; CDR3 protein: CAWNGQGDQPQHF
V gene: TRBV27; J gene: TRBJ2-5; clone size: .; D gene: .; CDR3 protein: CASSLQGEVGTQYF
V gene: TRBV2; J gene: TRBJ2-1; clone size: .; D gene: .; CDR3 protein: CASSDLGTYNEQFF
V gene: TRBV5-1; J gene: TRBJ2-7; clone size: .; D gene: .; CDR3 protein: CASSFSPRSSSYEQYF
V gene: TRBV7-9; J gene: TRBJ1-1; clone size: .; D gene: TRBD1; CDR3 protein: CASSPFTGAQGTEAFF
V gene: TRBV29-1; J gene: TRBJ2-2; clone size: few; D gene: TRBD2; CDR3 protein: CSVSGSRVTGELFF
V gene: TRBV19; J gene: TRBJ2-1; clone size: few; D gene: TRBD2; CDR3 protein: CASTGGSVSYNEQFF